The T cell receptor (beta chain) described here comes from a study of radiotherapy plus CTLA-4 blockade in lung cancer listed by TCRdb under 2018. A note on the overall study: Among the enrolled patients, 18% had an objective response, and 25% to 40% reached disease control.

General study outcomes and caveats: Early dynamic changes in blood T cell clones, together with increased serum interferon-beta after radiation, were reported as the strongest predictors of response. After treatment with radiotherapy and ipilimumab, TCR clones that originated in tumors expanded in peripheral blood.

From the cysteine up to the phenylalanine, the CDR3 has a length of 14 residues. Only the CDR3 portion is preserved as DNA: 42 bases, with reading frame beginning at the first base. V lost 3 bases and J lost 4 bases, and the count of bases not matched to a germline gene is 5. The germline V gene (reference sequence) gives CDR1 as SGHNT and CDR2 as YYREEE. Comment on this clone: Its antigen specificity is not known. No base quality information exists; no much larger clone differs at one position.

The library was obtained by the immunoSEQ multiplex PCR assay. TCRdb holds this immuneACCESS table with in-frame rearrangements only. Some clones are missing; in checked studies, unresolved V genes explain under half, and the rest has no known cause. Recorded for this sample are more than 75,000 clones; 60% to 80% of them occurred a single time. The top ten clonotypes cover roughly an eighth of the sample. The study evaluated CTLA-4 blockade (ipilimumab) given together with focal radiation therapy in patients who had chemo-refractory metastatic non-small-cell lung cancer. Material: peripheral blood, obtained from a patient treated with radiotherapy plus ipilimumab. The chain uses TRBV5-4 and TRBJ2-3; 7 junctional bases match TRBD2. The receptor's source is a human donor with non-small cell lung cancer that progressed on radiotherapy plus ipilimumab. The CDR3 reads CASSSGGGPDTQYF. The DNA sequence reads TGTGCCAGCAGCTCGGGCGGGGGACCAGATACGCAGTATTTT.